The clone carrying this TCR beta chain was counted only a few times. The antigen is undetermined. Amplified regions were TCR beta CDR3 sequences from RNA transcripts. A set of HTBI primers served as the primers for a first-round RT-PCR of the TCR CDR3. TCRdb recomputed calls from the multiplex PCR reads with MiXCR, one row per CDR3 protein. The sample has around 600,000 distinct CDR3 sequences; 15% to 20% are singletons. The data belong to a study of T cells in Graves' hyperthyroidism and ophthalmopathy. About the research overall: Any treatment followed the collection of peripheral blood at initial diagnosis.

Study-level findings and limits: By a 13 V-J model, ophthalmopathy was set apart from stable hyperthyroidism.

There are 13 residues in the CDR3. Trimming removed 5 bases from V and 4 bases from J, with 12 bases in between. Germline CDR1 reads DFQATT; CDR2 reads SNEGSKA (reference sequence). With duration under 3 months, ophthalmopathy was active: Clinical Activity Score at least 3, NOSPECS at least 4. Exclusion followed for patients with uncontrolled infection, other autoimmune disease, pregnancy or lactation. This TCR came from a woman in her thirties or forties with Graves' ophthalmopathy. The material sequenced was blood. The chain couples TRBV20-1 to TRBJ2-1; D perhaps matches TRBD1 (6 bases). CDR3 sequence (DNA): TGCAGTGCTCGGAGTAGGGGGTACAATGAGCAGTTCTTC. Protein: CSARSRGYNEQFF.